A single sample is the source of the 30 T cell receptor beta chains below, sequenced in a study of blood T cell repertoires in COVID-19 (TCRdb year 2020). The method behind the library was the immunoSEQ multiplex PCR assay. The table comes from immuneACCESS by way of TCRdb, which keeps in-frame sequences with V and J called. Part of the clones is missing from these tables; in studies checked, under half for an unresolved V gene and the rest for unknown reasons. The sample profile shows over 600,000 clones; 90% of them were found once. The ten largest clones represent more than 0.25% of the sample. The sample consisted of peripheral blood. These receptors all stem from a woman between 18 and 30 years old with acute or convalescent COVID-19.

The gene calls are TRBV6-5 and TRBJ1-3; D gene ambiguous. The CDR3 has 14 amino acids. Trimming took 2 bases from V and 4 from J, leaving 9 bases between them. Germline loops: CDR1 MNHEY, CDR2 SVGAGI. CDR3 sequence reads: CASSYGSMGNTIYF. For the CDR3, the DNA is TGTGCCAGCAGTTACGGCAGTATGGGAAACACCATATATTTT.

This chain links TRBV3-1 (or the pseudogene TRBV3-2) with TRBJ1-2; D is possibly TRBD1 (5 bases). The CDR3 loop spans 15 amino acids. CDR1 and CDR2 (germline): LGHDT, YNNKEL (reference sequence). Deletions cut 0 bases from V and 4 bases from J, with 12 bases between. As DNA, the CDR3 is TGTGCCAGCAGCCAAGATTGGGGCCGAGGCTATGGCTACACCTTC. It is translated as CASSQDWGRGYGYTF.

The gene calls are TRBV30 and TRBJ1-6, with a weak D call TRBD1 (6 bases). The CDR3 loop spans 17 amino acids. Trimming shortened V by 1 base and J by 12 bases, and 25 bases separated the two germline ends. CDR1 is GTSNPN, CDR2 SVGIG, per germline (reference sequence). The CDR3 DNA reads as TGTGCCTGGAGTGCCCTCCCACCAGGACAGATAATAGAACCCCTCCACTTT. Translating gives CAWSALPPGQIIEPLHF.

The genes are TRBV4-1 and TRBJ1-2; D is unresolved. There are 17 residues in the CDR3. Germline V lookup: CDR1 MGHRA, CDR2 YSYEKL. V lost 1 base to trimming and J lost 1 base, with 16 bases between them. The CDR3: CASSQVTTTDGNYGYTF. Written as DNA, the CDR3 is TGCGCCAGCAGCCAAGTAACCACGACTGACGGTAACTATGGCTACACCTTC.

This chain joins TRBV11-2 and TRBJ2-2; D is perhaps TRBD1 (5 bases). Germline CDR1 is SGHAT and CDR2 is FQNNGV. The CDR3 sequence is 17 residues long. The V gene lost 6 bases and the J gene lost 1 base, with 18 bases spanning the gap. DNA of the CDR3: TGTGCCAGCAGGTATCCCAGCAGGGCCCGGAACACCGGGGAGCTGTTTTTT. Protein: CASRYPSRARNTGELFF.

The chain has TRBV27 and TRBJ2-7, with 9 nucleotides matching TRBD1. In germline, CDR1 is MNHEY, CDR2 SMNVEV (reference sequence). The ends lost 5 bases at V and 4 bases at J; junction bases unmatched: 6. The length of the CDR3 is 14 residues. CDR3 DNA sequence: TGTGCCAGCAGTAGGCGGACAGGGGTGTACGAGCAGTACTTC. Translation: CASSRRTGVYEQYF.

This CDR3 is CASSYRGSSSYNEQFF. In nucleotides, the CDR3 is TGTGCCAGCAGTTACCGTGGCTCAAGCTCCTACAATGAGCAGTTCTTC. The J gene is TRBJ2-1, the V gene TRBV6-5; no firm D call. The CDR3 is 16 residues long. The ends were cut back, 2 bases at V and 0 bases at J, with 11 bases in the middle. Per the germline V gene, CDR1 is MNHEY and CDR2 is SVGAGI.

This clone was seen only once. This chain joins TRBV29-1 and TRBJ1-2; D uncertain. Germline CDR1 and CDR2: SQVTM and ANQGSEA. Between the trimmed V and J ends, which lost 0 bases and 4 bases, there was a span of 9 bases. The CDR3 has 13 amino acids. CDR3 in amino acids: CSVEDLHSYGYTF. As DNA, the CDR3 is TGCAGCGTTGAAGATCTTCACAGCTATGGCTACACCTTC. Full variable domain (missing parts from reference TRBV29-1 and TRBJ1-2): SAVISQKPSRDICQRGTSLTIQCQVDSQVTMMFWYRQQPGQSLTLIATANQGSEATYESGFVIDKFPISRPNLTFSTLTVSNMSPEDSSIYLCSVEDLHSYGYTFGSGTRLTVV.

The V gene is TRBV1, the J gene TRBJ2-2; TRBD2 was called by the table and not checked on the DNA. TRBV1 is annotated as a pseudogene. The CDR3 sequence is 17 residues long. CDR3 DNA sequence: TGCACCAGCAGCCGAGACCGGGAGACTAACTACACCGGGGAGCTGTTTTTT. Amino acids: CTSSRDRETNYTGELFF.

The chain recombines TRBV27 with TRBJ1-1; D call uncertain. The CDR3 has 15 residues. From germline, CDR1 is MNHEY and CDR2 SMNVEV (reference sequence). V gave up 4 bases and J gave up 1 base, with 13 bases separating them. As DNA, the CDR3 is TGTGCCAGCAGTTGGTCACCGGGAACGAACACTGAAGCTTTCTTT. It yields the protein CASSWSPGTNTEAFF.

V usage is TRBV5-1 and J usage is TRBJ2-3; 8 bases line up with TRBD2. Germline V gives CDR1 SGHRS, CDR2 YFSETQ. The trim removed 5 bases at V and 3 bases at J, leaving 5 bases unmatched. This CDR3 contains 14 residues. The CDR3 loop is CASSPGGGTDTQYF. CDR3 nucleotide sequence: TGCGCCAGCAGTCCCGGGGGGGGGACAGATACGCAGTATTTT.

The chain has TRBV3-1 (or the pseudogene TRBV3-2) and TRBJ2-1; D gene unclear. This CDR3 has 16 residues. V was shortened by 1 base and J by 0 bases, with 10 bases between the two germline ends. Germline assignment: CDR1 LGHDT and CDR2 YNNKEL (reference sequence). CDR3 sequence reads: CASSQVNYRSYNEQFF. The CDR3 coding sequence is TGTGCCAGCAGCCAAGTTAACTATCGCTCCTACAATGAGCAGTTCTTC.

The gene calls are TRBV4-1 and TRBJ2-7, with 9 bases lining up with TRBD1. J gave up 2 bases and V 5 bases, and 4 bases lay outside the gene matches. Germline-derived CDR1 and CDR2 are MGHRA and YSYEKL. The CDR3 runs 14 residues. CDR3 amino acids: CASSIRDRAYEQYF. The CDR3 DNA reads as TGCGCCAGCAGCATCCGGGACAGGGCCTACGAGCAGTACTTC.

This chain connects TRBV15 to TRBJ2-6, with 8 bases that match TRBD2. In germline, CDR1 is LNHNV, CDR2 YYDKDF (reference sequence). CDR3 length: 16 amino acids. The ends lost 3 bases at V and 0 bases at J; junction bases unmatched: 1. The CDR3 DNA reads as TGTGCCACCAGCAGTCGGGAGGGCTCTGGGGCCAACGTCCTGACTTTC. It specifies CATSSREGSGANVLTF.

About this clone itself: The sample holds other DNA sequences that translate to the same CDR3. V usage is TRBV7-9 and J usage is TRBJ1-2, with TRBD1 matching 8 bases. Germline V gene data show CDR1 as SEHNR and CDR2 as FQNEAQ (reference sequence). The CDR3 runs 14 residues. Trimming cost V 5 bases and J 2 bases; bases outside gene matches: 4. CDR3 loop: CASSRDRGNYGYTF. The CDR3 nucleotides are TGTGCCAGCAGCCGCGACAGGGGAAACTATGGCTACACCTTC.

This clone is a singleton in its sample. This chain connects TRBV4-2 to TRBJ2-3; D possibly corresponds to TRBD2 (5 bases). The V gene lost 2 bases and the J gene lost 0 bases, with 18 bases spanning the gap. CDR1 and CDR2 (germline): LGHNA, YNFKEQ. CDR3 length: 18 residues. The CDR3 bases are TGTGCCAGCAGCCAACCCACGGGTCCGGACTCTAGCACAGATACGCAGTATTTT. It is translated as CASSQPTGPDSSTDTQYF.

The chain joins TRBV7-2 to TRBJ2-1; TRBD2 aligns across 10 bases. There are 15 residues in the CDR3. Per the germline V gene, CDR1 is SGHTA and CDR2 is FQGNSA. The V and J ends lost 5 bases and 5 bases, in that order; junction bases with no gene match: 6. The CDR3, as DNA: TGTGCCAGCAGCCGGAGAGCGGGGGGGCACAATGAGCAGTTCTTC. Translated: CASSRRAGGHNEQFF. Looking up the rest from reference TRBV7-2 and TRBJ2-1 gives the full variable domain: GAGVSQSPSNKVTEKGKDVELRCDPISGHTALYWYRQSLGQGLEFLIYFQGNSAPDKSGLPSDRFSAERTGGSVSTLTIQRTQQEDSAVYLCASSRRAGGHNEQFFGPGTRLTVL.

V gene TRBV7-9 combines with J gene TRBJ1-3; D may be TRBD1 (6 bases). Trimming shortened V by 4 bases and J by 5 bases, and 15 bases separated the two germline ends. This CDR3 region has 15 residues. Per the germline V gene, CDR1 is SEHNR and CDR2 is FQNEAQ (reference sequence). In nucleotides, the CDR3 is TGTGCCAGCAGCTCACCGGGACACTGGCGAAACACCATATATTTT. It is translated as CASSSPGHWRNTIYF.

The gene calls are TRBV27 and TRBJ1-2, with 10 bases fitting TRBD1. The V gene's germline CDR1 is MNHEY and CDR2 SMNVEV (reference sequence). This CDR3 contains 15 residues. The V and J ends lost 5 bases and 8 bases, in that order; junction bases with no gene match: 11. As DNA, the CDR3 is TGTGCCAGCAGTCCCCTAGCGGGACAGGGGACGGGCTACACCTTC. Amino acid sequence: CASSPLAGQGTGYTF.

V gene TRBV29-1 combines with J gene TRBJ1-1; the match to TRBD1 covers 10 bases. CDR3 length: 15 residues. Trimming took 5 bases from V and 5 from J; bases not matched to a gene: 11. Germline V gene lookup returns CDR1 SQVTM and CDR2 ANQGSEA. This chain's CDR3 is CSVSGTGDDGTEAFF. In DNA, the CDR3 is TGCAGCGTTTCCGGGACAGGGGATGACGGAACTGAAGCTTTCTTT.

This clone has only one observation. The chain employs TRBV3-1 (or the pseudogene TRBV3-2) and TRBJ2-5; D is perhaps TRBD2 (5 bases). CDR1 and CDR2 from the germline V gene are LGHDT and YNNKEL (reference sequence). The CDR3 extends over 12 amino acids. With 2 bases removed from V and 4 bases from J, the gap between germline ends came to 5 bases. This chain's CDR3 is CASSQSGETQYF. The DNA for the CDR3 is TGTGCCAGCAGCCAAAGCGGAGAGACCCAGTACTTC.

CDR3 bases: TGTGCCAGCACCCACGCGATGGAACAGGCAACTAATGAAAAACTGTTTTTT. It yields the protein CASTHAMEQATNEKLFF. V and J are TRBV4-2 and TRBJ1-4; TRBD1 might be the D (5 bases). This CDR3 is 17 amino acids long. Per germline, CDR1 LGHNA and CDR2 YNFKEQ. Deletions cut 7 bases from V and 0 bases from J, with 18 bases between.

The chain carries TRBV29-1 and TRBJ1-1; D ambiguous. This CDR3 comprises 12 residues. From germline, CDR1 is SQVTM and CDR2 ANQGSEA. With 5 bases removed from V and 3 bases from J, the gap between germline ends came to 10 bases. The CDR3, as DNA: TGCAGCGTTTCCGGGTTTTACACTGAAGCTTTCTTT. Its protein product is CSVSGFYTEAFF.

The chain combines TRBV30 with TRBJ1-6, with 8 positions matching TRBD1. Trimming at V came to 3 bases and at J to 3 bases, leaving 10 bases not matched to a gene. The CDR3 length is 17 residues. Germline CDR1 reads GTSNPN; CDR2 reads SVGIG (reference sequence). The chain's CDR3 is CAWSDGDRTYYNSPLHF. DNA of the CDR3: TGTGCCTGGAGCGACGGGGACAGGACCTACTATAATTCACCCCTCCACTTT.

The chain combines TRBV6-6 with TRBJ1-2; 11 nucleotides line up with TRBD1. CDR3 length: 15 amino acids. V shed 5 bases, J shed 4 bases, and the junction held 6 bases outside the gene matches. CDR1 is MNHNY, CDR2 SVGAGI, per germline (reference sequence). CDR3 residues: CASSTGTGGAYGYTF. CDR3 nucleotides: TGTGCCAGCAGTACCGGGACAGGGGGTGCCTATGGCTACACCTTC.

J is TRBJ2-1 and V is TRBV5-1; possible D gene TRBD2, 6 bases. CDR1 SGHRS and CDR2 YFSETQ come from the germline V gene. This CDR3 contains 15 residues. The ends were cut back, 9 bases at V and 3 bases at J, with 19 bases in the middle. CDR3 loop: CATTLGGSLYNEQFF. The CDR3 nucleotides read TGCGCCACCACTCTGGGGGGTTCGCTCTACAATGAGCAGTTCTTC.

CDR3 sequence reads: CASSVSLNLAPKARGCEQYF. As DNA, the CDR3 is TGTGCCAGCAGCGTATCCTTAAACCTGGCCCCTAAAGCGCGGGGGTGCGAGCAGTACTTC. V gene TRBV9 combines with J gene TRBJ2-7; TRBD2 matches at 7 bases. Per the germline V gene, CDR1 is SGDLS and CDR2 is YYNGEE. V lost 1 base to trimming and J lost 6 bases; unmatched junction nucleotides: 25. This CDR3 spans 20 amino acids.

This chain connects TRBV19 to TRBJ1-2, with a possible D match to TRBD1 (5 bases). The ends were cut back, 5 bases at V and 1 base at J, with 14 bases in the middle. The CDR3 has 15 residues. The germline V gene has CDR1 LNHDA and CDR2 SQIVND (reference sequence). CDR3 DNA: TGTGCCAGTAGTGTCGACAGAGCATTTAACTATGGCTACACCTTC. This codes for CASSVDRAFNYGYTF.

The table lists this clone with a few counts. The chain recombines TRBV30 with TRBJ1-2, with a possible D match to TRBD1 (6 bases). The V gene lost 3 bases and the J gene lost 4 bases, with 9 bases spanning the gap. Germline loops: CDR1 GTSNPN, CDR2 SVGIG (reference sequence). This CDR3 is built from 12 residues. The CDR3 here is CAWRLRGYGYTF. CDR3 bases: TGTGCCTGGAGACTCAGGGGCTATGGCTACACCTTC.

CDR3 in DNA: TGTGCCAGCAGCTTAAGGTCTGGGAGCGGCTACACCTTC. Protein product: CASSLRSGSGYTF. The genes are TRBV7-3 and TRBJ1-2, with D unclear. In germline, CDR1 is SGHTA, CDR2 FQGTGA. The length of the CDR3 is 13 residues. Trimming cost V 1 base and J 8 bases, with 11 bases left between them.